The 30 T cell receptor beta chains below come from one sample, sequenced in a study of blood T cell repertoires in COVID-19. The data were produced by immunoSEQ multiplex PCR, yet TCRdb's version contains in-frame clones alone and is incomplete. The profile shows roughly 140,000 clones, roughly four fifths of them singletons. The sequenced sample was peripheral blood. These receptor sequences come from a human donor in a cohort sampled during active COVID-19.

The J gene is TRBJ1-6, the V gene TRBV19, with D possibly being TRBD1 (5 bases). Trimming stripped 0 bases from V and 9 bases from J, with 12 bases between. Per germline, CDR1 LNHDA and CDR2 SQIVND (reference sequence). The CDR3 extends over 15 amino acids. The CDR3 nucleotides read TGTGCCAGTAGTATAGACAAACAGGCGAGTTCACCCCTCCACTTT. Encoded protein: CASSIDKQASSPLHF.

This clone was detected once. The chain is built from TRBV9 and TRBJ2-1, with 10 bases that match TRBD2. Germline CDR1 and CDR2: SGDLS and YYNGEE. The V and J ends lost 0 bases and 5 bases, in that order; junction bases with no gene match: 8. This CDR3 has 17 residues. As DNA, the CDR3 is TGTGCCAGCAGCGTAGTTCTGTCTAGCGGGGGCAACAATGAGCAGTTCTTC. Its translation is CASSVVLSSGGNNEQFF.

The V call is TRBV9, the J call TRBJ2-3; 8 bases fit TRBD2. This CDR3 has 14 residues. Germline loops: CDR1 SGDLS, CDR2 YYNGEE. J lost 4 bases, V lost 3 bases, and 4 bases had no gene match. In nucleotides, the CDR3 is TGTGCCAGCAGCGCGCGGGGGGTCGCAGATACGCAGTATTTT. Its protein product is CASSARGVADTQYF.

The J gene is TRBJ2-3, the V gene TRBV5-4; 7 bases line up with TRBD1. Trimming cost V 2 bases and J 4 bases; bases outside gene matches: 1. Germline-derived CDR1 and CDR2 are SGHNT and YYREEE (reference sequence). The CDR3 has 13 amino acids. The CDR3 protein is CASSFQGADTQYF. The CDR3 DNA sequence: TGTGCCAGCAGCTTCCAGGGGGCAGATACGCAGTATTTT.

This clone was recorded a few times. V is TRBV6-5 and J is TRBJ2-2, with D unresolved. The germline gives CDR1 MNHEY, CDR2 SVGAGI. This CDR3 spans 15 amino acids. V was pared by 2 bases and J by 0 bases, with 7 bases between. CDR3 region: CASSYSQTNTGELFF. Written as DNA, the CDR3 is TGTGCCAGCAGTTACAGCCAAACGAACACCGGGGAGCTGTTTTTT.

This clone was seen a handful of times. The V and J genes are TRBV5-4 and TRBJ1-6, with D unclear. The CDR3 extends over 14 amino acids. Germline loops: CDR1 SGHNT, CDR2 YYREEE (reference sequence). V gave up 4 bases and J gave up 8 bases, with 13 bases separating them. CDR3 DNA sequence: TGTGCCAGCAGCATCGGGGAAGGTGATTCACCCCTCCACTTT. This codes for CASSIGEGDSPLHF.

This chain uses TRBV7-8 with TRBJ1-2; D is unresolved. The V gene lost 3 bases and the J gene lost 1 base, with 18 bases spanning the gap. This CDR3 spans 17 amino acids. Germline lookup yields CDR1 SGHVS and CDR2 FQNEAQ. The CDR3 coding sequence is TGTGCCAGCAGCTTGGGCCATGGAGGGATCGGTAACTATGGCTACACCTTC. Translation gives CASSLGHGGIGNYGYTF.

V gene TRBV19 combines with J gene TRBJ2-1, with 8 bases matching TRBD1. The germline gives CDR1 LNHDA, CDR2 SQIVND (reference sequence). The ends lost 6 bases at V and 10 bases at J; junction bases unmatched: 11. The CDR3 consists of 14 residues. Written as DNA, the CDR3 is TGTGCCAGTAGCGGGGGACAGGTCGAAGGGGAGCAGTTCTTC. It codes for CASSGGQVEGEQFF. Full variable domain (remainder filled in from reference TRBV19 and TRBJ2-1): DGGITQSPKYLFRKEGQNVTLSCEQNLNHDAMYWYRQDPGQGLRLIYYSQIVNDFQKGDIAEGYSVSREKKESFPLTVTSAQKNPTAFYLCASSGGQVEGEQFFGPGTRLTVL.

The genes are TRBV24-1 and TRBJ2-7, with 7 bases lining up with TRBD1. CDR3 size: 15 residues. Per the germline V gene, CDR1 is KGHDR and CDR2 is SFDVKD. V shed 2 bases and J 7 bases; nucleotides not matched to a gene: 10. This CDR3 is CATSDSRAGGWEQYF. CDR3 nucleotides: TGTGCCACCAGTGATTCCCGGGCAGGGGGATGGGAGCAGTACTTC.

The J gene is TRBJ2-1, the V gene TRBV6-2 or TRBV6-3, with D tentatively TRBD2 (7 bases). The germline gives CDR1 MNHEY, CDR2 SVGEGT. V lost 2 bases, J lost 7 bases, and 15 bases lay in between. The CDR3 consists of 15 residues. The chain's CDR3 is CASSYENGGHNEQFF. DNA of the CDR3: TGTGCCAGCAGTTACGAGAACGGGGGGCATAATGAGCAGTTCTTC.

This clone was seen just once. This chain uses TRBV6-2 or TRBV6-3 with TRBJ2-1, with 10 bases that match TRBD1. The V gene's germline CDR1 is MNHEY and CDR2 SVGEGT. This CDR3 has 17 residues. V lost 4 bases, J lost 4 bases, and 10 bases stayed unmatched. The CDR3 loop is CASSLDRGAGVYNEQFF. The CDR3 region has the DNA TGTGCCAGCAGTTTGGACAGGGGGGCAGGGGTTTACAATGAGCAGTTCTTC.

In its sample, this clone was seen a few times. The rearrangement links TRBV24-1 to TRBJ2-5; 9 positions agree with TRBD1. The germline V gene has CDR1 KGHDR and CDR2 SFDVKD. The CDR3 is 14 residues long. Trimming took 4 bases from V and 5 from J; bases not matched to a gene: 4. Written as DNA, the CDR3 is TGTGCCACCAGTGACAACAGGGGGCAGGAGACCCAGTACTTC. Its protein product is CATSDNRGQETQYF.

The chain joins TRBV5-1 to TRBJ2-5; 11 bases fit TRBD2. The junction had 1 base not matched to a gene; V was cut back by 1 base and J by 2 bases. The CDR3 contains 15 residues. The V gene's germline CDR1 is SGHRS and CDR2 YFSETQ. CDR3 residues: CASSLPSGGQETQYF. The CDR3, as DNA: TGCGCCAGCAGCTTGCCTAGCGGGGGGCAAGAGACCCAGTACTTC.

CDR3 in amino acids: CASSYTRTGTGGYTF. The CDR3 bases are TGTGCCAGCAGTTACACGCGGACAGGGACGGGGGGCTACACCTTC. The chain couples TRBV6-2 or TRBV6-3 to TRBJ1-2; the match to TRBD1 covers 8 bases. Germline V lookup: CDR1 MNHEY, CDR2 SVGEGT. The V and J ends lost 2 bases and 8 bases, in that order; junction bases with no gene match: 10. The CDR3 is 15 amino acids.

The chain is built from TRBV11-3 and TRBJ2-5; TRBD1 might be the D (6 bases). V was trimmed by 8 bases and J by 4 bases, leaving 14 bases between them. Germline V lookup: CDR1 SGHNT, CDR2 YENEEA. The CDR3 totals 13 residues. The CDR3 nucleotides read TGTGCCAGCGCACAGGGTTTAGGAGAGACCCAGTACTTC. It yields the protein CASAQGLGETQYF. Complete variable domain (other parts from reference TRBV11-3 and TRBJ2-5): EAGVVQSPRYKIIEKKQPVAFWCNPISGHNTLYWYLQNLGQGPELLIRYENEEAVDDSQLPKDRFSAERLKGVDSTLKIQPAELGDSAVYLCASAQGLGETQYFGPGTRLLVL.

The chain couples TRBV29-1 to TRBJ2-7; 8 nucleotides match TRBD1. The germline V gene has CDR1 SQVTM and CDR2 ANQGSEA. The V and J ends lost 7 bases and 4 bases, in that order; junction bases with no gene match: 3. This CDR3 comprises 11 residues. CDR3 sequence (DNA): TGCAGCGGGTGGACAGGGTACGAGCAGTACTTC. Residues: CSGWTGYEQYF.

This chain joins TRBV18 and TRBJ2-3; no firm D call. The CDR3 is 17 residues long. Looked up from germline, CDR1 is KGHSH and CDR2 is LQKENI. Trimming took 2 bases from V and 2 from J, leaving 17 bases between them. The CDR3 nucleotides are TGTGCCAGCTCACCAGAAGGCCAGGATTTTTCCACAGATACGCAGTATTTT. It translates to CASSPEGQDFSTDTQYF. Based on the CDR3 plus reference TRBV18 and TRBJ2-3, the full variable domain is NAGVMQNPRHLVRRRGQEARLRCSPMKGHSHVYWYRQLPEEGLKFMVYLQKENIIDESGMPKERFSAEFPKEGPSILRIQQVVRGDSAAYFCASSPEGQDFSTDTQYFGPGTRLTVL.

In its sample, this clone was seen a few times. The gene calls are TRBV2 and TRBJ1-2; D perhaps matches TRBD1 (5 bases). The CDR3 is 12 amino acids. V was pared by 5 bases and J by 4 bases, with 8 bases between. Germline V lookup: CDR1 SNHLY, CDR2 FYNNEI. CDR3 residues: CASSPGLYGYTF. CDR3 bases: TGTGCCAGCAGTCCAGGGCTCTATGGCTACACCTTC.

The chain employs TRBV5-1 and TRBJ1-4; 8 bases are shared with TRBD1. V was clipped by 3 bases and J by 7 bases; unmatched bases: 8. Germline V lookup: CDR1 SGHRS, CDR2 YFSETQ. The CDR3 contains 15 residues. The DNA for the CDR3 is TGCGCCAGCAGCTCCCCGACAGGGGAGGCTGAAAAACTGTTTTTT. Translating it yields CASSSPTGEAEKLFF.

In its sample, this clone was seen a few times. The V and J genes are TRBV9 and TRBJ2-7; no clear D. CDR1 SGDLS and CDR2 YYNGEE come from the germline V gene. The CDR3 totals 15 residues. V lost 3 bases, J lost 2 bases, and 15 bases lay in between. The CDR3 here is CASSAPSQATYEQYF. In nucleotides, the CDR3 is TGTGCCAGCAGCGCCCCCTCCCAAGCTACCTACGAGCAGTACTTC.

The J gene is TRBJ2-5, the V gene TRBV6-6; 9 bases are a match to TRBD2. The CDR3 extends over 15 amino acids. V was clipped by 0 bases and J by 9 bases; unmatched bases: 8. The germline V gene has CDR1 MNHNY and CDR2 SVGAGI (reference sequence). CDR3: CASSYSPSGEAAQYF. The CDR3 DNA follows: TGTGCCAGCAGTTACTCCCCTAGCGGGGAGGCGGCCCAGTACTTC.

The rearrangement uses TRBV28 and TRBJ1-1; D gene uncertain. There are 12 residues in the CDR3. Germline V lookup: CDR1 MDHEN, CDR2 SYDVKM. The V end was cut by 1 base, the J end by 7 bases, with 7 bases between. This CDR3 is CASSLFSGEAFF. As DNA, the CDR3 is TGTGCCAGCAGTTTATTTTCGGGTGAAGCTTTCTTT.

The V gene is TRBV9, the J gene TRBJ1-3, with unresolved D. The germline V gene encodes CDR1 SGDLS and CDR2 YYNGEE. This CDR3 contains 14 residues. Trimming removed 3 bases at V and 0 bases at J, with 7 bases between. The CDR3 nucleotides are TGTGCCAGCAGCGGCGCAGGCTCTGGAAACACCATATATTTT. Translated, it gives CASSGAGSGNTIYF.

This rearrangement joins TRBV25-1 to TRBJ2-7; maybe TRBD1 (6 bases). The germline gives CDR1 MGHDK, CDR2 SYGVNS. Trimming stripped 10 bases from V and 0 bases from J, with 13 bases between. The CDR3 covers 13 residues. CDR3 DNA sequence: TGTGCCACCGGACAGTTTAGCTCCTACGAGCAGTACTTC. Amino acids: CATGQFSSYEQYF.

This rearrangement joins TRBV6-5 to TRBJ1-1; TRBD1 agrees at 7 bases. This CDR3 spans 15 amino acids. Germline-derived CDR1 and CDR2 are MNHEY and SVGAGI. The trim removed 4 bases at V and 2 bases at J, leaving 7 bases unmatched. The CDR3 nucleotides read TGTGCCAGCAGTTTTTGGGACAGCTCTAACACTGAAGCTTTCTTT. It translates to CASSFWDSSNTEAFF.

The chain is built from TRBV29-1 and TRBJ2-7; D is possibly TRBD2 (8 bases). The CDR3 runs 16 residues. The V gene's germline CDR1 is SQVTM and CDR2 ANQGSEA. Trimming cost V 4 bases and J 2 bases, with 21 bases left between them. Here the CDR3 reads CSVVLPGGGAAYEQYF. DNA for the CDR3: TGCAGCGTTGTCCTCCCGGGAGGGGGCGCAGCCTACGAGCAGTACTTC.

The gene calls are TRBV7-2 and TRBJ2-7, with 8 bases matching TRBD1. CDR1 and CDR2 (germline): SGHTA, FQGNSA. V lost 1 base to trimming and J lost 3 bases; unmatched junction nucleotides: 8. CDR3 length equals 16 residues. Here the CDR3 reads CASSLEVGQGIYEQYF. In DNA form, the CDR3 reads TGTGCCAGCAGCTTAGAGGTCGGACAGGGAATCTACGAGCAGTACTTC.

This clone was seen once. V is TRBV2 and J is TRBJ2-1; TRBD2 matches at 13 bases. This CDR3 has 15 residues. The germline gives CDR1 SNHLY, CDR2 FYNNEI. The V segment lost 6 bases and the J segment 4 bases; nucleotides outside the gene matches: 3. The CDR3 protein is CASRETSGGYNEQFF. CDR3 bases: TGTGCCAGCAGGGAGACTAGCGGGGGGTACAATGAGCAGTTCTTC.

V and J are TRBV28 and TRBJ1-5; D gene ambiguous. Germline V gene sequence: CDR1 MDHEN, CDR2 SYDVKM. CDR3 length: 14 residues. V was pared by 8 bases and J by 3 bases, with 14 bases between. As DNA, the CDR3 is TGTGCCAGCCATTATGGAGAGTACAATCAGCCCCAGCATTTT. It translates to CASHYGEYNQPQHF.

The chain employs TRBV4-3 and TRBJ2-3; TRBD2 matches at 12 bases. Germline CDR1 is LGHNA and CDR2 is YSLEER. With V trimmed by 5 bases and J by 7 bases, 10 bases remained unmatched. This CDR3 has 16 residues. CDR3 residues: CASSSGLAGPQNTQYF. CDR3 DNA: TGCGCCAGCAGCTCCGGACTAGCGGGGCCCCAGAATACGCAGTATTTT.